Following are 27 T cell receptor beta chains from one sample sequenced in a study of radiotherapy plus CTLA-4 blockade in lung cancer. Profiled with immunoSEQ multiplex PCR; TCRdb holds only in-frame clones, not every one. The table includes under 95,000 clones, under 85% detected once. Sequenced here: peripheral blood, sampled from a patient treated with radiotherapy plus ipilimumab. The receptors originated from a human donor with non-small cell lung cancer who had stable disease on radiotherapy plus ipilimumab.

CDR3 sequence: CASSVDSGQGHSGNTIYF. CDR3 nucleotides: TGTGCCAGCAGCGTAGATTCGGGACAGGGCCACTCTGGAAACACCATATATTTT. The gene calls are TRBV9 and TRBJ1-3, with 9 bases lining up with TRBD1. The CDR3 extends over 18 amino acids. Germline trimming cut 0 bases from V and 0 bases from J; bases unmatched to any gene: 7. CDR1 is SGDLS and CDR2 is YYNGEE in the germline V gene.

This chain connects TRBV18 to TRBJ1-2, with D hard to call. Trimming cost V 4 bases and J 3 bases, with 9 bases left between them. Germline V lookup: CDR1 KGHSH, CDR2 LQKENI. The CDR3 runs to 13 residues. DNA for the CDR3: TGTGCCAGCTCACTTAACATGGACTATGGCTACACCTTC. It codes for CASSLNMDYGYTF.

The rearrangement joins TRBV28 to TRBJ1-2, with TRBD1 matching over 7 bases. V was clipped by 8 bases and J by 6 bases; unmatched bases: 12. Germline V gives CDR1 MDHEN, CDR2 SYDVKM. The CDR3 sequence is 14 residues long. CDR3 DNA: TGTGCCAGCGCCCGGGACAGTAACTTTAATGGCTACACCTTC. The encoded protein is CASARDSNFNGYTF.

This sequence joins TRBV29-1 and TRBJ2-3, with 9 bases that match TRBD1. Germline V gene data show CDR1 as SQVTM and CDR2 as ANQGSEA. The CDR3 covers 14 residues. Trimming removed 5 bases from V and 4 bases from J; junction bases left unmatched: 7. DNA of the CDR3: TGCAGCGTTTGGACAGGGGTACCCCCAGATACGCAGTATTTT. Its translation is CSVWTGVPPDTQYF.

This clone has a handful of counts. The chain employs TRBV7-9 and TRBJ1-4; D is unclear. This CDR3 has 18 amino acids. Trimming removed 1 base at V and 0 bases at J, with 15 bases between. Per germline, CDR1 SEHNR and CDR2 FQNEAQ (reference sequence). CDR3 bases: TGTGCCAGCAGCTTAGGGACCGGCAACCGTGCAACTAATGAAAAACTGTTTTTT. Translated: CASSLGTGNRATNEKLFF.

The gene calls are TRBV27 and TRBJ1-5; D is perhaps TRBD1 (6 bases). The CDR3 spans 15 residues. V was clipped by 7 bases and J by 0 bases, with 13 bases between them. In germline, CDR1 is MNHEY, CDR2 SMNVEV (reference sequence). The CDR3 DNA reads TGTGCCAGCAAAGGACAGATTTATAGCAATCAGCCCCAGCATTTT. Its translation is CASKGQIYSNQPQHF.

The chain carries TRBV5-1 and TRBJ2-7, with D tentatively TRBD1 (6 bases). Trimming shortened V by 4 bases and J by 0 bases, and 14 bases separated the two germline ends. Germline-derived CDR1 and CDR2 are SGHRS and YFSETQ. The CDR3 sequence is 15 residues long. CDR3 DNA: TGCGCCAGCAGCCTAGACAGGCCGAGCTCCTACGAGCAGTACTTC. This codes for CASSLDRPSSYEQYF.

The CDR3 DNA follows: TGTGCCAGTACGTGGGTTACCGGGGAGCTGTTTTTT. It translates to CASTWVTGELFF. This chain connects TRBV19 to TRBJ2-2; D uncertain. The CDR3 is 12 residues long. In germline, CDR1 is LNHDA, CDR2 SQIVND (reference sequence). Trimming pared 7 bases from V and 5 bases from J, leaving 8 bases between.

The rearrangement links TRBV10-3 to TRBJ1-6; TRBD1 matches 7 bases. The CDR3 consists of 15 residues. Germline V gene lookup returns CDR1 ENHRY and CDR2 SYGVKD. V lost 3 bases to trimming and J lost 7 bases; unmatched junction nucleotides: 6. CDR3 in DNA: TGTGCCATCAGTGAAGCCGGGACAGCCAATTCACCCCTCCACTTT. This encodes CAISEAGTANSPLHF.

This clone came up once. The rearrangement links TRBV9 to TRBJ2-2; D is ambiguous. The CDR3 is made up of 15 amino acids. Germline values: CDR1 SGDLS, CDR2 YYNGEE. Trimming pared 0 bases from V and 0 bases from J, leaving 6 bases between. CDR3 residues: CASSVARTNTGELFF. The DNA of the CDR3 is TGTGCCAGCAGCGTAGCCAGAACGAACACCGGGGAGCTGTTTTTT.

This clone has only a few counts. The rearrangement joins TRBV11-2 to TRBJ2-6; D remains ambiguous. The germline V gene has CDR1 SGHAT and CDR2 FQNNGV. V was cut by 4 bases and J by 4 bases, with 14 bases left in between. The CDR3 covers 16 residues. This CDR3 is CASSSLSGRGANVLTF. The CDR3 nucleotides are TGTGCCAGCAGCTCACTATCTGGGCGGGGGGCCAACGTCCTGACTTTC.

J is TRBJ1-2 and V is TRBV5-1, with 7 bases lining up with TRBD1. The germline gives CDR1 SGHRS, CDR2 YFSETQ. There are 14 residues in the CDR3. V was pared by 4 bases and J by 8 bases, with 11 bases of the junction left unmatched. As DNA, the CDR3 is TGCGCCAGCAGCCCCCTCGACAGGGTGCGAGGCTACACCTTC. Translated: CASSPLDRVRGYTF. Together with reference TRBV5-1 and TRBJ1-2, the CDR3 gives the full variable domain: KAGVTQTPRYLIKTRGQQVTLSCSPISGHRSVSWYQQTPGQGLQFLFEYFSETQRNKGNFPGRFSGRQFSNSRSEMNVSTLELGDSALYLCASSPLDRVRGYTFGSGTRLTVV.

V usage is TRBV28 and J usage is TRBJ1-2; 8 nucleotides align to TRBD1. Germline values: CDR1 MDHEN, CDR2 SYDVKM. V dropped 1 base and J dropped 2; count of bases not matched to a gene: 3. This CDR3 is 15 amino acids long. CDR3 sequence (DNA): TGTGCCAGCAGTTTATTTGGACAGGGCAACTATGGCTACACCTTC. Translation: CASSLFGQGNYGYTF.

To note about this clone: The same CDR3 can be traced to other DNA sequences in this sample. This chain connects TRBV5-1 to TRBJ2-3, with D uncertain. In germline, CDR1 is SGHRS, CDR2 YFSETQ. This CDR3 has 12 residues. The ends were cut back, 4 bases at V and 0 bases at J, with 3 bases in the middle. CDR3 nucleotides: TGCGCCAGCAGCCTCAGCACAGATACGCAGTATTTT. This gives the protein CASSLSTDTQYF.

The chain employs TRBV6-1 and TRBJ2-2; D uncertain. V lost 5 bases to trimming and J lost 7 bases, with 8 bases between them. CDR1 and CDR2 from the germline V gene are MNHNS and SASEGT. This CDR3 has 12 residues. In DNA form, the CDR3 reads TGTGCCAGCAGTTGGGGTGGCGGGGAGCTGTTTTTT. It codes for CASSWGGGELFF.

The chain recombines TRBV6-5 with TRBJ1-6; the D gene is possibly TRBD1 (5 bases). V lost 6 bases and J lost 6, with 12 bases in between. The CDR3 is made up of 14 amino acids. Germline CDR1 reads MNHEY; CDR2 reads SVGAGI. CDR3 amino acids: CASSGGTGNSPLHF. CDR3 in DNA: TGTGCCAGCAGCGGCGGGACGGGTAATTCACCCCTCCACTTT.

The rearrangement uses TRBV19 and TRBJ1-3, with D unclear. Trimming removed 6 bases from V and 3 bases from J, with 9 bases in between. CDR3 length equals 13 residues. Looked up from germline, CDR1 is LNHDA and CDR2 is SQIVND (reference sequence). In DNA form, the CDR3 reads TGTGCCAGTAGGACGACCGTTGGAAACACCATATATTTT. This gives the protein CASRTTVGNTIYF.

This chain links TRBV6-1 with TRBJ2-1; 9 bases map to TRBD2. Unmatched junction bases numbered 5, after V lost 2 bases and J lost 9 bases. The CDR3 extends over 14 amino acids. The germline V gene encodes CDR1 MNHNS and CDR2 SASEGT. CDR3 residues: CASSERLAEGEQFF. DNA for the CDR3: TGTGCCAGCAGTGAACGACTAGCGGAGGGTGAGCAGTTCTTC.

The chain has TRBV5-4 and TRBJ1-1; D is uncertain. CDR1 SGHNT and CDR2 YYREEE come from the germline V gene (reference sequence). V was pared by 0 bases and J by 10 bases, with 13 bases between. CDR3 length equals 13 residues. CDR3 region: CASSLVAGIGAFF. The CDR3 DNA sequence: TGTGCCAGCAGCTTGGTCGCGGGAATCGGAGCTTTCTTT.

Only one count was recorded for this clone. The V call is TRBV6-1, the J call TRBJ2-2; D is unresolved. The length of the CDR3 is 13 residues. V was clipped by 0 bases and J by 5 bases, with 4 bases between them. CDR1 and CDR2 from the germline V gene are MNHNS and SASEGT. The CDR3 protein is CASSEALTGELFF. The CDR3 DNA reads TGTGCCAGCAGTGAAGCACTAACCGGGGAGCTGTTTTTT.

This clone was seen only once. The chain couples TRBV4-2 to TRBJ2-1, with 12 bases fitting TRBD2. Germline CDR1 and CDR2: LGHNA and YNFKEQ. This CDR3 comprises 18 residues. V dropped 1 base and J dropped 9; count of bases not matched to a gene: 13. CDR3: CASSQALSSGGALSEQFF. The CDR3 DNA sequence: TGTGCCAGCAGCCAAGCCCTCTCTAGCGGGGGGGCCCTGAGTGAGCAGTTCTTC.

This clone was picked up one time. This sequence joins TRBV12-5 and TRBJ2-4; D may be TRBD1 (5 bases). Germline V gives CDR1 LGHNT, CDR2 FRNRAP. The CDR3 length is 17 residues. V was shortened by 0 bases and J by 0 bases, with 12 bases between the two germline ends. The CDR3 protein is CASGLVLPGKAKNIQYF. CDR3 nucleotides: TGTGCTAGTGGTTTGGTACTCCCAGGGAAAGCCAAAAACATTCAGTACTTC.

In DNA, the CDR3 is TGTGCCAGCAGCTTCCAGACAAGCTCCTACGAGCAGTACTTC. It is translated as CASSFQTSSYEQYF. The rearrangement joins TRBV5-4 to TRBJ2-7; D is unresolved. This CDR3 is built from 14 residues. Per germline, CDR1 SGHNT and CDR2 YYREEE (reference sequence). The V end lost 2 bases, the J end lost 0 bases, and 9 bases lay between the germline ends.

This sequence joins TRBV7-6 and TRBJ1-5; D possibly corresponds to TRBD1 (5 bases). Trimming pared 4 bases from V and 11 bases from J, leaving 12 bases between. CDR1 is SGHVS, CDR2 FNYEAQ, per germline. This CDR3 is 12 amino acids long. CDR3 amino acids: CASSSRGEAQHF. The CDR3 coding sequence is TGTGCCAGCAGCTCCCGAGGGGAGGCCCAGCATTTT.

The V call is TRBV30, the J call TRBJ2-1; 8 positions agree with TRBD2. The CDR3 contains 12 residues. Germline CDR1 and CDR2: GTSNPN and SVGIG (reference sequence). V lost 5 bases and J lost 14; bases outside the gene matches: 11. The CDR3 is CAWGWVAGIEFF. The CDR3 nucleotides read TGTGCCTGGGGGTGGGTAGCGGGAATAGAGTTCTTC.

The chain is built from TRBV6-1 and TRBJ1-2, with 7 bases lining up with TRBD1. V was clipped by 1 base and J by 6 bases; unmatched bases: 14. Germline V CDR1 and CDR2: MNHNS, SASEGT. The CDR3 contains 17 residues. CDR3 residues: CASSEEQIGTVVHGYTF. The CDR3 region has the DNA TGTGCCAGCAGTGAAGAACAGATAGGGACAGTGGTCCATGGCTACACCTTC.

The chain links TRBV5-1 to TRBJ2-1; 9 positions agree with TRBD2. V lost 1 base to trimming and J lost 5 bases; unmatched junction nucleotides: 4. Germline-derived CDR1 and CDR2 are SGHRS and YFSETQ. The CDR3 has 15 amino acids. As DNA, the CDR3 is TGCGCCAGCAGCTTGAGCCTAGCGGGAAACAATGAGCAGTTCTTC. It yields the protein CASSLSLAGNNEQFF.